This T cell receptor (beta chain) stems from a study of T cell responses to AZD1222 COVID-19 vaccine. Study-wide findings and caveats: In a largely white British group with more females than males, clonal diversity was possibly underestimated. Vaccination with two AZD1222 doses was followed by a rise in Spike-specific TCR breadth and depth. Only after the peak T cell response were repertoires sampled. Reportedly, close to half of spike-specific TCRs are directed against unmutated variant regions.

About this clone: Its antigen is still unknown.

Sequenced by immunoSEQ multiplex PCR; TCRdb stores in-frame clones only, minus some. The data contain around 200,000 clones, approximately 86% of them seen just once; the ten biggest clones take up 6% to 8.5%. This CDR3 spans 16 amino acids. Germline assignment: CDR1 SGHVS and CDR2 FQNEAQ. V was clipped by 4 bases and J by 5 bases; unmatched bases: 9. The TCR sequence derives from an adult in good health. The material was peripheral blood, obtained on day 0 of AZD1222 vaccination. V usage is TRBV7-8 and J usage is TRBJ2-5, with 11 bases lining up with TRBD2. This chain's CDR3 is CASSSGTSGSWETQYF. CDR3 bases: TGTGCCAGCAGCTCCGGGACTAGCGGTTCCTGGGAGACCCAGTACTTC.